The T cell receptor beta chain under discussion was sequenced for a study of a mutant IDH1 vaccine in newly diagnosed glioma. Study-level background: The initiation of vaccination occurred 4-6 weeks after radiotherapy alone, or with temozolomide cycles. Treated patients showed a male proportion of 62.5%, a female proportion of about 40%, and a mean age of 40.4 years.

Remarks on this clone: The target antigen is unknown.

Assay used: immunoSEQ multiplex PCR; TCRdb lists only in-frame clones, some missing. The sample consists of some 30,000 clones, approximately 78% of them appearing once. Described time point: week 11, during vaccination. The vaccine gave 300 ug of a 20-mer mutant IDH1 peptide subcutaneously per dose. Germline V gene lookup returns CDR1 MNHNS and CDR2 SASEGT. This CDR3 region has 13 residues. Between the trimmed V and J ends, which lost 6 bases and 5 bases, there was a span of 13 bases. Regarding the study as a whole: No link was apparently found between pseudoprogression and changes in top peripheral T cell clonotypes. Overall, almost 95% of patients had vaccine-induced immune responses.

The J gene is TRBJ1-2, the V gene TRBV6-1; D unresolved. Sample: PBMCs, taken from a glioma patient whose treatment included an IDH1 peptide vaccine. The sequence was obtained from a young man with glioma. The CDR3: CASSAVRRYGYTF. The CDR3 nucleotides read TGTGCCAGCAGCGCCGTTCGGAGATATGGCTACACCTTC.